This note documents a single T cell receptor beta chain sequence. No antigen is known for it. The data originate from a study of human T cells and chemical hapten exposure. Study results and caveats: Relative to control repertoires, expanded TCRs gave rise to significantly more large CDR3 similarity clusters. Alopecia was present in the donors, so their immune response may differ from healthy people's.

Per germline, CDR1 SGHDT and CDR2 YYEEEE. The CDR3 has 15 amino acids. The V end was cut by 0 bases, the J end by 2 bases, with 12 bases between. TCRdb reanalysed the RACE reads using MiXCR and keeps one entry per CDR3 protein. Seen here are some 90,000 distinct CDR3 sequences, about 9% observed once, and the top ten hold 2% to 3%. The time point was: pre-sensitization, week 0. This sample's treatment: therapeutic diphenylcyclopropenone sensitization with weekly scalp DPC. This receptor was taken from a man in his forties or fifties with alopecia areata. Some clones in this sample may be carry-over from other donors' samples. The V gene is TRBV5-6, the J gene TRBJ2-7, with a tentative D call TRBD1 (5 bases). The material sequenced was whole blood, taken in connection with sensitization to the hapten diphenylcyclopropenone (DPC). DNA of the CDR3: TGTGCCAGCAGCTTGGGCAGCACAGGCCCCTACGAGCAGTACTTC. It translates to CASSLGSTGPYEQYF.